The T cell receptor beta chain described here comes from a study of blood T cell repertoires in COVID-19. CDR1 and CDR2 from the germline V gene are GTSNPN and SVGIG (reference sequence). The ends were cut back, 0 bases at V and 2 bases at J, with 10 bases in the middle. This CDR3 is built from 15 residues. Source study methods: Quantification of nucleated cells was approximated via reference gene primer amplification. Profiling relied on immunoSEQ multiplex PCR, and the TCRdb table lists in-frame clones only, not all of them. V and J calls and clone size are given by that table; D and trimming were obtained from the DNA. Among some 200,000 clones listed, 75% to 90% were seen once. The study recruited people aged roughly 18 to 89 years across about two dozen US areas. Cohort placement rested on clinical history that participants reported themselves.

What was sequenced was PBMCs or T cells enriched from blood (not recorded which). The rearrangement joins TRBV30 to TRBJ2-2; no definite D call. This sequence originates from a middle-aged woman with acute COVID-19. The CDR3 protein is CAWSVAGHNTGELFF. The CDR3, as DNA: TGTGCCTGGAGTGTAGCTGGGCACAACACCGGGGAGCTGTTTTTT.